Presented here are 6 T cell receptor beta chains from one specimen sequenced in a study of early T cells in non-severe SARS-CoV-2 infection. TCRdb recomputed calls from the 5' RACE reads with MiXCR, one row per CDR3 protein. In the table there are about 61,000 distinct CDR3 sequences, 12% of which are singletons. The input for sequencing was whole blood, taken at baseline. These receptors were collected from an adult who was a healthcare worker with PCR-confirmed SARS-CoV-2 infection or an uninfected control (not recorded which). The donor label of this sample is uncertain.

This CDR3 reads CASSSWPYRSNTGELFF. The CDR3 nucleotides read TGTGCCAGCAGCTCCTGGCCTTATCGATCGAACACCGGGGAGCTGTTTTTT. The chain joins TRBV11-2 to TRBJ2-2, with no clear D. Germline values: CDR1 SGHAT, CDR2 FQNNGV. This CDR3 contains 17 residues. Trimming shortened V by 4 bases and J by 0 bases, and 15 bases separated the two germline ends.

A few counts support this clonotype. The genes are TRBV11-2 and TRBJ2-5; D not certain. The CDR3 covers 14 residues. Germline CDR1 reads SGHAT; CDR2 reads FQNNGV. V was pared by 0 bases and J by 1 base, with 6 bases between. CDR3 amino acids: CASSLDVTQETQYF. CDR3 in DNA: TGTGCCAGCAGCTTAGATGTGACCCAAGAGACCCAGTACTTC. Combining the CDR3 with reference TRBV11-2 and TRBJ2-5 gives the whole variable domain EAGVAQSPRYKIIEKRQSVAFWCNPISGHATLYWYQQILGQGPKLLIQFQNNGVVDDSQLPKDRFSAERLKGVDSTLKIQPAKLEDSAVYLCASSLDVTQETQYFGPGTRLLVL.

This clonotype was seen only a few times. The chain combines TRBV19 with TRBJ2-5; maybe TRBD2 (5 bases). CDR1 is LNHDA, CDR2 SQIVND, per germline (reference sequence). CDR3 length equals 13 residues. V lost 5 bases and J lost 6, with 13 bases in between. DNA for the CDR3: TGTGCCAGTAGTGCCGAGGGCGGCAAGACCCAGTACTTC. Protein sequence: CASSAEGGKTQYF. Supplemented by reference TRBV19 and TRBJ2-5, the full variable domain reads DGGITQSPKYLFRKEGQNVTLSCEQNLNHDAMYWYRQDPGQGLRLIYYSQIVNDFQKGDIAEGYSVSREKKESFPLTVTSAQKNPTAFYLCASSAEGGKTQYFGPGTRLLVL.

This clonotype was seen many times. The V and J genes are TRBV7-9 and TRBJ2-1, with D perhaps TRBD1 (6 bases). Looked up from germline, CDR1 is SEHNR and CDR2 is FQNEAQ (reference sequence). This CDR3 spans 17 amino acids. V lost 3 bases to trimming and J lost 4 bases, with 19 bases between them. The CDR3 region has the DNA TGTGCCAGCAGCTTTCGTTTCAATGGGACACCGTACAATGAGCAGTTCTTC. It is translated as CASSFRFNGTPYNEQFF.

This clonotype came up many times. This chain joins TRBV18 and TRBJ2-3, with 11 bases matching TRBD2. The CDR3 extends over 20 amino acids. Germline CDR1 KGHSH, CDR2 LQKENI. The ends lost 0 bases at V and 2 bases at J; junction bases unmatched: 13. CDR3 region: CASSPPLQSTSGENTDTQYF. The CDR3 region has the DNA TGTGCCAGCTCACCACCGCTACAATCGACTAGCGGGGAAAACACAGATACGCAGTATTTT.

This clonotype was seen a handful of times. The CDR3 nucleotides are TGTGCCAGCAGCCTTCTACTAGCGGGGGCAAACAATGAGCAGTTCTTC. It encodes CASSLLLAGANNEQFF. The J gene is TRBJ2-1, the V gene TRBV6-2 or TRBV6-3; 11 positions match TRBD2. The J segment lost 5 bases and the V segment lost 6 bases, leaving 9 bases of the junction unmatched. The CDR3 loop spans 16 amino acids. CDR1 is MNHEY and CDR2 is SVGEGT in the germline V gene.